This entry describes one TCR beta chain. Expressed TCRB transcripts were sequenced after all isolated RNA was converted to cDNA. This table comes from immunoSEQ multiplex PCR, and its TCRdb copy is limited to in-frame clones, with some not included. The sample contains roughly 500,000 clones, 11% of which appear only once. The sample comes from a study of beta chain features in type 1 diabetes. CDR3 length: 13 residues. V was trimmed by 5 bases and J by 5 bases, leaving 10 bases between them. CDR1 SGHTA and CDR2 FQGTGA come from the germline V gene. The J gene is TRBJ2-1, the V gene TRBV7-3, with D hard to call. The receptor comes from a woman between 18 and 29 years old in good health. The sample taken for sequencing was naive CD4+ T cells from blood. The CDR3 DNA is TGTGCCAGCAGCCCCCGGTTGGACAATGAGCAGTTCTTC. Translating it yields CASSPRLDNEQFF.